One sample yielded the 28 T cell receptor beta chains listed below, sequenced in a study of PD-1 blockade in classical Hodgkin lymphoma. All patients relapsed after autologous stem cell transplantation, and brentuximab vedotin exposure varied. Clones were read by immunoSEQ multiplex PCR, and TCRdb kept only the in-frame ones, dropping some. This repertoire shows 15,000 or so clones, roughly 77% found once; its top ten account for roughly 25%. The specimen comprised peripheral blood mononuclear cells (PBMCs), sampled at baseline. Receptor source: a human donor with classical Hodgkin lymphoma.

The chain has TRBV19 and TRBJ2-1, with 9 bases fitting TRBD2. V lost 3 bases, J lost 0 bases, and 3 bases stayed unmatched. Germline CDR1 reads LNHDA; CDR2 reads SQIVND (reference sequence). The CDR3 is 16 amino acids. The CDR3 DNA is TGTGCCAGTAGTATTAGCGGGGGCAACTCCTACAATGAGCAGTTCTTC. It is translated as CASSISGGNSYNEQFF.

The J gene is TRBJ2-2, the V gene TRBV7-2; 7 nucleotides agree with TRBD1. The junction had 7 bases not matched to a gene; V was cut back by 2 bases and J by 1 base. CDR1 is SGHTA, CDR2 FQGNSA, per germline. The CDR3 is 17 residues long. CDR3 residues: CASSLPFGTVNTGELFF. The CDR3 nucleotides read TGTGCCAGCAGCTTACCGTTCGGGACAGTGAACACCGGGGAGCTGTTTTTT.

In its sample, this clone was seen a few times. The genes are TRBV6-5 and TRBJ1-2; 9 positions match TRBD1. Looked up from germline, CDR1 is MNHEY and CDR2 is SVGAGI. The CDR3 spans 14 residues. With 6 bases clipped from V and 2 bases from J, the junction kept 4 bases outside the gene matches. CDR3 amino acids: CASRSGTGNYGYTF. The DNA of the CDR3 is TGTGCCAGCAGGTCCGGGACAGGGAACTATGGCTACACCTTC.

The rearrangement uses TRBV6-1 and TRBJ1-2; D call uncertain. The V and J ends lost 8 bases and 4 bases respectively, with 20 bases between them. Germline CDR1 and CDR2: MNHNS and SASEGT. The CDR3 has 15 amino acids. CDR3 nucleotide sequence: TGTGCCAGCGGTCCCATTGTTACTGGCGTCTATGGCTACACCTTC. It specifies CASGPIVTGVYGYTF.

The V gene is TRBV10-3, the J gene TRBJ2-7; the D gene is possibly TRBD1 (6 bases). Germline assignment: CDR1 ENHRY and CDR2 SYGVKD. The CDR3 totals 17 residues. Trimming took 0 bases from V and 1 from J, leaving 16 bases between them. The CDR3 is CAISESIFGGGSYEQYF. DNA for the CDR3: TGTGCCATCAGTGAGTCGATATTTGGGGGCGGTTCCTACGAGCAGTACTTC.

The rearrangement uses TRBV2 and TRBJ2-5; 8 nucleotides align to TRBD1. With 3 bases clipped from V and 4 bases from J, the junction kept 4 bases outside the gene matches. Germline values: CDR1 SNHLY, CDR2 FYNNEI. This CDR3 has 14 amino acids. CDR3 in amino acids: CASSDGQGVETQYF. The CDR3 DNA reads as TGTGCCAGCAGTGACGGACAGGGTGTAGAGACCCAGTACTTC. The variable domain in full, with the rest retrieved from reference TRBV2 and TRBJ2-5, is EPEVTQTPSHQVTQMGQEVILRCVPISNHLYFYWYRQILGQKVEFLVSFYNNEISEKSEIFDDQFSVERPDGSNFTLKIRSTKLEDSAMYFCASSDGQGVETQYFGPGTRLLVL.

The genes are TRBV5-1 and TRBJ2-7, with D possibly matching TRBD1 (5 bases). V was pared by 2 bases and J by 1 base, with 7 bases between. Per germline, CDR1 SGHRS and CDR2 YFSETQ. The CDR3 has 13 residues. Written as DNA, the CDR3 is TGCGCCAGCAGCTTCCGGACATCCTACGAGCAGTACTTC. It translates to CASSFRTSYEQYF.

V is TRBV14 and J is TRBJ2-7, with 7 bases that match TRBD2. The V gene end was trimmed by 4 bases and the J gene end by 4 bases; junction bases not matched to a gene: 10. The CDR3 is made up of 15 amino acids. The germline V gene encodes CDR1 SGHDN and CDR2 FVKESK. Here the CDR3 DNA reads TGTGCCAGCAGCCTAATCGAAGGAGCGGGATACGAGCAGTACTTC. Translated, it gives CASSLIEGAGYEQYF.

DNA of the CDR3: TGTGCCAGCAGCTCCGGACTAGCGGGGCCGGGGGAGCAGTACTTC. Its protein is CASSSGLAGPGEQYF. The chain carries TRBV5-6 and TRBJ2-7, with 12 nucleotides matching TRBD2. Trimming took 3 bases from V and 7 from J; bases not matched to a gene: 8. CDR1 and CDR2 (germline): SGHDT, YYEEEE. This CDR3 has 15 residues.

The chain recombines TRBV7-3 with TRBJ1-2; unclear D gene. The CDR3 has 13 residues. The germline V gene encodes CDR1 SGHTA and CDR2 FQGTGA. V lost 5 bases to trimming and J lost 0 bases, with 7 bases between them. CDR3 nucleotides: TGTGCCAGCAGCCTCACCTCTAACTATGGCTACACCTTC. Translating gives CASSLTSNYGYTF.

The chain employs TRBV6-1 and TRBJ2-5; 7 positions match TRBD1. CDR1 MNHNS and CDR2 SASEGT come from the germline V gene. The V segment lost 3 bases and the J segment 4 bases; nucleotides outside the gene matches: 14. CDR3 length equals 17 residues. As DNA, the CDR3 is TGTGCCAGCAGTGACGCCCGACAGGGTAGAGTGCGAGAGACCCAGTACTTC. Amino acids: CASSDARQGRVRETQYF.

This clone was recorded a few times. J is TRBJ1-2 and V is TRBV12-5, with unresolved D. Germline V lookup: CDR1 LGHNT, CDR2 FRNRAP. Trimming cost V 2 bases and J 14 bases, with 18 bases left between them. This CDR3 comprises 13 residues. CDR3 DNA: TGTGCTAGTGGTTTGACGCACGTGGGGATCTGGACCTTC. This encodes CASGLTHVGIWTF.

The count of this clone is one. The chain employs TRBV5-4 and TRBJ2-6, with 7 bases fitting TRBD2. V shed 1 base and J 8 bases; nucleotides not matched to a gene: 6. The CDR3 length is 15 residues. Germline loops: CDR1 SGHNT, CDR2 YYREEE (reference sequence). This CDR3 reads CASSLIYSGSNVLTF. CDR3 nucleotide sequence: TGTGCCAGCAGCTTGATTTATAGCGGGTCCAACGTCCTGACTTTC.

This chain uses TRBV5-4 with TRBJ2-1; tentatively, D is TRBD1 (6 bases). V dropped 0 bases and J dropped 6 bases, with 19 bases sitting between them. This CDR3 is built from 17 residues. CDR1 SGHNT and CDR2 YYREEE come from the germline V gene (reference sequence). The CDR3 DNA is TGTGCCAGCAGCTTGGGGCAGGGGTCGGCTTATTTCAATGAGCAGTTCTTC. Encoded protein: CASSLGQGSAYFNEQFF.

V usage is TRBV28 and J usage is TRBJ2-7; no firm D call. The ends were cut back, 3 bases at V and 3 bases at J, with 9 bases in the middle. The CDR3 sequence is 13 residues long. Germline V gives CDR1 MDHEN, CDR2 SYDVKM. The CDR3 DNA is TGTGCCAGCAGTTTTCAGTCAGGCTACGAGCAGTACTTC. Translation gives CASSFQSGYEQYF.

CDR3 loop: CASSLKVAGMVSYEQYF. CDR3 bases: TGCGCCAGCAGCCTGAAGGTGGCGGGGATGGTATCCTACGAGCAGTACTTC. The J gene is TRBJ2-7, the V gene TRBV4-1, with TRBD2 as a possible D gene (6 bases). The CDR3 has 17 residues. V lost 4 bases to trimming and J lost 1 base, with 20 bases between them. The germline V gene encodes CDR1 MGHRA and CDR2 YSYEKL.

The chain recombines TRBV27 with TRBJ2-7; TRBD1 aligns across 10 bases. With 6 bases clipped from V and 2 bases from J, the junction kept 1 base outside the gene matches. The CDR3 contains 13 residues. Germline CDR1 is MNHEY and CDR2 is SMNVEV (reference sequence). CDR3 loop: CASSGQGAYEQYF. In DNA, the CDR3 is TGTGCCAGCAGCGGACAGGGGGCCTACGAGCAGTACTTC.

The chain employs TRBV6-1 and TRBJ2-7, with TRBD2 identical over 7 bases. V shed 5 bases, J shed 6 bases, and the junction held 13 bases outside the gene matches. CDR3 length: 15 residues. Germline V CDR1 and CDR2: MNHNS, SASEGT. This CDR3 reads CASSPGGAGVGEQYF. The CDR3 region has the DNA TGTGCCAGCAGTCCAGGAGGCGCGGGGGTCGGCGAGCAGTACTTC.

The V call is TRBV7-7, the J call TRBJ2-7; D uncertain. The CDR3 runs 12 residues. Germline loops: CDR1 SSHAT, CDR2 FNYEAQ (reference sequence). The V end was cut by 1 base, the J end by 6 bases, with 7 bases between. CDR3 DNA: TGTGCCAGCAGCTTAGGAGACGGCGAGCAGTACTTC. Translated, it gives CASSLGDGEQYF.

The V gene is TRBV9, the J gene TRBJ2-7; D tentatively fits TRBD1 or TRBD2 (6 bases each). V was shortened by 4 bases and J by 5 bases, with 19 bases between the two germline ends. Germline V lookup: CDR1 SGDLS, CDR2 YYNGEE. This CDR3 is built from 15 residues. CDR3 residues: CASSPEGGGRDEQYF. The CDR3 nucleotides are TGTGCCAGCAGCCCAGAGGGGGGCGGTAGGGACGAGCAGTACTTC.

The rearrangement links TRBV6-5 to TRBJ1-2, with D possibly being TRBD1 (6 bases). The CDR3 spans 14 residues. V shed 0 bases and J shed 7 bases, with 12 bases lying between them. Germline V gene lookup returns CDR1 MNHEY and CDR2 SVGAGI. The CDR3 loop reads CASSYSGAVGGYTF. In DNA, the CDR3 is TGTGCCAGCAGTTACTCGGGGGCAGTAGGTGGCTACACCTTC.

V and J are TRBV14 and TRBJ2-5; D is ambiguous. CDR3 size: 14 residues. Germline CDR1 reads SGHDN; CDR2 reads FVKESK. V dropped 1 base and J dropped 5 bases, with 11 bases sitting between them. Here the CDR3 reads CASSQGSTFETQYF. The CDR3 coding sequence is TGTGCCAGCAGCCAAGGATCGACGTTTGAGACCCAGTACTTC.

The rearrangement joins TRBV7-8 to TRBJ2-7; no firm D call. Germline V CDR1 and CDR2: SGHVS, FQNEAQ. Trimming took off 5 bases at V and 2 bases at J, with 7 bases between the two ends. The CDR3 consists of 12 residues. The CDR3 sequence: CASSAEAYEQYF. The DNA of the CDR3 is TGTGCCAGCAGCGCAGAAGCCTACGAGCAGTACTTC.

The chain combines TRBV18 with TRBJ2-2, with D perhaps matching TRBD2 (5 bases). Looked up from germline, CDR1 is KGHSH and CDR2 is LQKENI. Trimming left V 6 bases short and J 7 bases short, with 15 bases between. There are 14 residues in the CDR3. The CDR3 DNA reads TGTGCCAGCTCGACCTGGAGAGAGGGCGGGGAGCTGTTTTTT. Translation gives CASSTWREGGELFF.

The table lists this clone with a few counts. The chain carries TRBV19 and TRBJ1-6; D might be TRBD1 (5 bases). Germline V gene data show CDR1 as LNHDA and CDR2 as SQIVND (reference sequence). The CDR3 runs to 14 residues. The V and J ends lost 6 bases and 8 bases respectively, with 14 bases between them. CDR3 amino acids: CASRRSGLDSPLHF. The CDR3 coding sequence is TGTGCCAGTAGGAGATCAGGGTTGGATTCACCCCTCCACTTT.

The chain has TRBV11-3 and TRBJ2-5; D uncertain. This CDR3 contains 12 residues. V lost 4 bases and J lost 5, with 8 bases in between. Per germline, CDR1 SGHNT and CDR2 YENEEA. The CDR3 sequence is CASSSGSETQYF. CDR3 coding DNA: TGTGCCAGCAGCTCCGGTAGCGAGACCCAGTACTTC.

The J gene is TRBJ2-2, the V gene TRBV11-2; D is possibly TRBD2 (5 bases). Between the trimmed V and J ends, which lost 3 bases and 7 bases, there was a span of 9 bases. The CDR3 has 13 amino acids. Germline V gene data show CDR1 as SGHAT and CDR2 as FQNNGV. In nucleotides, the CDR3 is TGTGCCAGCAGCTTGGACTTGAGCGGGGAGCTGTTTTTT. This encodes CASSLDLSGELFF.

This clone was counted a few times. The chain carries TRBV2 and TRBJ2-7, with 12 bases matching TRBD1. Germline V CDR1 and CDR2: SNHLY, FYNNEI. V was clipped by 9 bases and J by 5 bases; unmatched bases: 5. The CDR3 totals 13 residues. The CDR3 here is CASWGQGAHEQYF. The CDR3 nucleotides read TGTGCCAGTTGGGGACAGGGGGCCCACGAGCAGTACTTC.